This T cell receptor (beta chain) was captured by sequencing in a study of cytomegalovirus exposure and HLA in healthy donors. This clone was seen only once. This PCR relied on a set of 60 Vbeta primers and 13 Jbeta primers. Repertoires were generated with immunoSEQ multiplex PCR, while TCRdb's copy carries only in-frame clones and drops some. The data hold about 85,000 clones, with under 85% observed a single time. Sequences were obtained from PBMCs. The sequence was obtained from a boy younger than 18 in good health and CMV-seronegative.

The CDR3: CASSQGLGDKETQYF. CDR3 DNA: TGTGCCAGCAGCCAAGGCTTGGGCGATAAAGAGACCCAGTACTTC. The chain employs TRBV14 and TRBJ2-5, with D hard to call. Trimming pared 1 base from V and 3 bases from J, leaving 12 bases between. The CDR3 totals 15 residues. From germline, CDR1 is SGHDN and CDR2 FVKESK.